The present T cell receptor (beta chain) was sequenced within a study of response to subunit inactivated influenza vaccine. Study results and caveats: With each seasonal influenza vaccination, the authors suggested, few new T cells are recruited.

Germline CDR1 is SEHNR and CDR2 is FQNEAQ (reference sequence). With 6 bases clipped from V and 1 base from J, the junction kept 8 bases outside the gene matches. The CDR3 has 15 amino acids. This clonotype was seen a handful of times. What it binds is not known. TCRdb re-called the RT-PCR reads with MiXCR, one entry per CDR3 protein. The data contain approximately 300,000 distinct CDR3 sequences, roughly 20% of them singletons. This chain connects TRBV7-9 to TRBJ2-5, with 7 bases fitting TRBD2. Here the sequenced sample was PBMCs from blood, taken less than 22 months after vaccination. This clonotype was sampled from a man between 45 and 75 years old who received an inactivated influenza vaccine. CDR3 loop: CASSPGDYFQETQYF. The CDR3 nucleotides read TGTGCCAGCAGTCCTGGGGACTATTTCCAAGAGACCCAGTACTTC.